This T cell receptor (beta chain) was captured in a study of blood T cell repertoires in COVID-19 (dated by TCRdb to 2020 to 2021). Background on the whole study: Samples from collaborators originated in the United States, Italy and Spain and spanned both the acute and convalescent phases of COVID-19. The material from the prospective study consisted of cDNA or gDNA derived from T cells, B-cell-depleted T cells, or PBMCs. Deeply sampled blood TCRbeta repertoires from subjects exposed to, actively infected with, or recovered from COVID-19 were included in the dataset. A freely available public database, intended as a resource for researchers studying the immune response to SARS-CoV-2, is where the repertoires were released. Samples came from the ongoing ImmuneRACE study (first 160 participants) plus 1,254 subjects from 6 global collaborators. A de-identified subject ID, COVID-19 status, age in years and sex were almost always included in the sample metadata. Where HLA class I and class II types were available, the types were taken from metadata supplied by the sample provider, not from assay-based typing.

TCRbeta CDR3 regions were amplified from genomic DNA using the immunoSEQ Assay, a bias-controlled multiplex PCR. As for the authors' bioinformatics: Within the assay, amplification of reference gene primers was used to estimate how many nucleated cells each sample contained. To quantify the absolute abundance of each unique TCRbeta CDR3 rearrangement, sequence reads were collapsed and filtered. For each sample, productive Simpson clonality was calculated by taking the square root of Simpson's diversity index across productive rearrangements. The clones in this table, taken by TCRdb from immuneACCESS, are in-frame only. Not every clone is retained; where verified, under half of the shortfall comes from an unresolved V gene, and the cause of the rest is unknown. The V and J calls and the clone size are those of that table, but D and trimming were determined from the DNA. The table for this sample lists approximately 140,000 clones; around 83% of them were counted only once. In total, the top ten clones hold almost 8.5% of the sample.

Collaborating institutions collected whole blood in K2EDTA tubes following their own protocols. Collaborator samples were shipped for TCRbeta analysis as frozen whole blood, isolated PBMCs, or DNA extracted from either sample type. This clone has more than one count but fewer than ten. The specificity of this receptor is unknown. No much larger clone is present one base from it, and per-base qualities are unavailable. General conclusions and limits of the study: How much clinical and demographic metadata was included differed by source and by participant, and the metadata was provided uncurated.

CDR3 length: 14 amino acids, cysteine to phenylalanine. Of the read, only the CDR3 DNA is kept; its 42 bases are in frame from base 1. CDR1 and CDR2 (GTSNPN, SVGIG) derive from the germline V gene (reference sequence). Relative to germline, V is 3 bases shorter and J is 2 bases shorter, with 14 bases between their ends. Recombination linked TRBV30 to TRBJ2-7; D gene: possibly TRBD1, on 6 matching bases. Sequenced material: peripheral blood. The receptor was isolated from a woman aged 60-70 years with acute or convalescent COVID-19. The base sequence is TGTGCCTGGAGGACCGGACAGTTAACCTACGAGCAGTACTTC. Its translation is CAWRTGQLTYEQYF.